This is a list of T cell receptor beta chains from one sample in a study of cytomegalovirus exposure and HLA in healthy donors. Profiled with immunoSEQ multiplex PCR; TCRdb holds only in-frame clones, not every one. The table records fewer than 200,000 clones, roughly 78% of them present only once. The specimen was PBMCs. The origin of the receptors is a woman between 35 and 50 years old in good health and CMV-seronegative. Both conserved end residues are trimmed from each CDR3.

v_call cdr3_aa
TRBV4-1 ASSQGQGSNQPQH
TRBV9 ASSIIDTESGGYT
TRBV7-2 ASSLGTYATNEKLF
TRBV18 ASATRGPDGYT
TRBV5-4 ASSRGQGRTEAF
TRBV29-1 SVVTGALTYGYT
TRBV7-8 ASSLEHLYEQY
TRBV6-5 ASSESGVAFEQY
TRBV4-2 ASSQGWTGQETQY
TRBV6-5 ASSYSWEYEQF
TRBV27 ASRQGATGEAF
TRBV6-5 ASSDLPYSNQPQH
TRBV21-1 ASSCRLQAGELF
TRBV6-6 ASSSGLSGDYGYT
TRBV7-9 ASSPRYQGQRGSYEQY
TRBV7-9 ASSAAGTGYDEQY
TRBV4-2 ASSQSSGTGGLYYGYT
TRBV10-3 AIIRSGEGGEAF
TRBV4-1 ASSLLAQGPDTQY
TRBV27 ASRLSLYNSPLH
TRBV5-6 ASSFMAPGGGSY
TRBV13 ASSLTSGGSLTFTDTQY
TRBV15 ATSRDHGGQGKYEQY
TRBV18 ASSLGKYYGYT
TRBV13 ASSLVLAGKQY
TRBV10-3 ATQLAGSYEQY
TRBV27 ASSSLWTSPNYEQY
TRBV5-1 ASSPRTGTSYEQY
TRBV28 ASSPTGAGNQPQH
TRBV5-8 ASSPPSRGVVFHGYT
TRBV5-4 ASSSTSGAYNEQF
TRBV6-5 ASSYSTGDGYT
TRBV6-5 ASSYSILEADTQY
TRBV7-3 ASSLSGTSQIYEQY
TRBV6-1 ASRLGQGNYEQY
TRBV7-2 ASSTGLAGEEF
TRBV11-3 ASRRTGANEKLF
TRBV20-1 SARQDQPQH
TRBV27 ASSRARSEQY
TRBV5-1 ASSEVAAGELF
TRBV5-4 ASSLRLAGLSSYEQY
TRBV18 ASSSQQGGSYNEQF
TRBV14 ASSQVPCEAF
TRBV4-3 ASSQDDRTYEQY
TRBV4-1 ASSQDPFRPGATDTQY
TRBV14 ASSPRRTGVYNEQY
TRBV19 ASTSLSGANVLT